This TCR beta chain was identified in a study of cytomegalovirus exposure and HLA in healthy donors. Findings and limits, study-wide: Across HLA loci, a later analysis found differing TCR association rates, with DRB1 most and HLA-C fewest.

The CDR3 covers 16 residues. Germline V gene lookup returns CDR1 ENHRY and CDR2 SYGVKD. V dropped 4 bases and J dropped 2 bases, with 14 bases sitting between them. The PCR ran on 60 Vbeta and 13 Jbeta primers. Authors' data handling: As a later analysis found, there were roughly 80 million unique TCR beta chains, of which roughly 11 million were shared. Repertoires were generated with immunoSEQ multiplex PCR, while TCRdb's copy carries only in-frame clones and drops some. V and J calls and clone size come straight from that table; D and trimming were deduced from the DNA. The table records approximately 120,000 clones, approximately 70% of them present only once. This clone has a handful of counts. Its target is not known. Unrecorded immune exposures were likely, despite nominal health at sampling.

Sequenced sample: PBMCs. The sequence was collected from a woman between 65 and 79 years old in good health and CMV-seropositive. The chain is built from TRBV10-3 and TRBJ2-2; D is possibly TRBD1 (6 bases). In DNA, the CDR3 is TGTGCCATCAGTGCCGAGGGGGTCTTAAACACCGGGGAGCTGTTTTTT. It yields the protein CAISAEGVLNTGELFF.